This is a list of T cell receptor beta chains from one sample in a study of T-cell reconstitution after alpha-beta-depleted transplantation in children. TCRdb re-called the PCR reads through MiXCR, storing one row per CDR3 protein. The data show some 260,000 distinct CDR3 sequences, more than 20% seen once. The sample in question was PBMCs, mostly from graft donor cells, obtained 360 days after TCRalphabeta/CD19-depleted stem cell transplant. The receptors were sampled from a female patient aged 2-15 years who had a stem cell transplant for congenital amegakaryocytic thrombocytopenia, so the T cells may come from the graft donor. CDR3s include the opening cysteine and the closing phenylalanine or tryptophan. Fields, in order: clone size, J gene, V gene, D gene, CDR3 DNA, CDR3 protein. A D gene is named only where the DNA matches it firmly. Clone size, where shown, is once, few, many, or a class for clones that have expanded.

few	TRBJ2-7	TRBV2	NA	TGTGCCAGCAGTGTTGGGTACGAGCAGTACTTC	CASSVGYEQYF
many	TRBJ2-2	TRBV7-2	TRBD2	TGTGCCAGCAGCCCCGGGGGGATAGGTACCGGGGAGCTGTTTTTT	CASSPGGIGTGELFF
NA	TRBJ2-7	TRBV12-3/TRBV12-4	TRBD1	TGTGCCAGCAGTCCCCGGGACAGGGTCTTGGAGCAGTACTTC	CASSPRDRVLEQYF
many	TRBJ2-2	TRBV10-3	NA	TGTGCCATCAGTACCCAGGGGGAGCTGTTTTTT	CAISTQGELFF
few	TRBJ2-7	TRBV27	NA	TGTGCCAGCAGCCCTTGGAAGCAGAACTTC	CASSPWKQNF
few	TRBJ2-7	TRBV27	TRBD1	TGTGCCAGCAGTTACAGGGGGCTCTCCTACGAGCAGTACTTC	CASSYRGLSYEQYF
few	TRBJ1-2	TRBV24-1	NA	TGTGCCACCAGTGATCCACAGAACTATGGCTACACCTTC	CATSDPQNYGYTF
NA	TRBJ1-1	TRBV21-1	NA	TGTGCCAGCCTCAGGGTTGTCCCTGAAGCTTTCTTT	CASLRVVPEAFF
NA	TRBJ2-7	TRBV28	TRBD1	TGTGCCAGCCGGCGGATAGGGACAGGGTGGGATAGAGAGCAGTACTTC	CASRRIGTGWDREQYF
NA	TRBJ1-3	TRBV6-5	NA	TGTGCCAGCAGTTACTCGGGCTCATTCTCTGGAAACACCATATATTTT	CASSYSGSFSGNTIYF
NA	TRBJ2-5	TRBV9	TRBD2	TGTGCCAGCAGCGTAGATGCTAGCGGGGAGACCCAGTACTTC	CASSVDASGETQYF
few	TRBJ2-5	TRBV6-1	NA	TGTGCCAGCAGTGTAAACGAAGAGACCCAGTACTTC	CASSVNEETQYF
NA	TRBJ1-4	TRBV4-1	NA	TGCGCCAGCTCCCGTAGGTGGAAAGATGAAAAACTGTTTTTT	CASSRRWKDEKLFF
NA	TRBJ2-1	TRBV12-3/TRBV12-4	TRBD1	TGTGCCTGCAGTTCTCTACCGGACAGGGTTCTGAGGTACAATGAGCAGTTCTTC	CACSSLPDRVLRYNEQFF
many	TRBJ1-2	TRBV4-1	NA	TGCGCCAGCAGCCAAGGAATCATCAGCCGGGACTATGGCTACACCTTC	CASSQGIISRDYGYTF